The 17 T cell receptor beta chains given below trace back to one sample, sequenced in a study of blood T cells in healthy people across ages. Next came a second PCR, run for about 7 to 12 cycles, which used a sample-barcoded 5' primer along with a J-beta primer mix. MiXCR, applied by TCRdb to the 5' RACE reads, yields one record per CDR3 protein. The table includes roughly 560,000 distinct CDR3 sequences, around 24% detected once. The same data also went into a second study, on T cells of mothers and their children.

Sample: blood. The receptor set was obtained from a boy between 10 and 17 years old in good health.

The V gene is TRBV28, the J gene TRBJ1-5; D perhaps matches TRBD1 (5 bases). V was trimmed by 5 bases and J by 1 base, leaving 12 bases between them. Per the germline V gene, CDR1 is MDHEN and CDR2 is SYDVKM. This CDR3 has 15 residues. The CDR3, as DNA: TGTGCCAGCAGTCAGGGAAAGGGGAGCAATCAGCCCCAGCATTTT. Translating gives CASSQGKGSNQPQHF.

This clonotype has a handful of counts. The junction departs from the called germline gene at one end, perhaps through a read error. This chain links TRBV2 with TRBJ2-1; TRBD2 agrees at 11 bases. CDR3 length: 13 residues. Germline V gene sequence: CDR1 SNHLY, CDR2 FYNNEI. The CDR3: CASSEGLAGGGLF. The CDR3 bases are TGTGCCAGCAGTGAAGGGCTAGCGGGAGGAGGGCTCTTC.

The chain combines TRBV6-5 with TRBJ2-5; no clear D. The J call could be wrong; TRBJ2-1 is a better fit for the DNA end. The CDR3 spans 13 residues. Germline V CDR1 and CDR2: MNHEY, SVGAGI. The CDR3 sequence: CASSYSEYSEQFF. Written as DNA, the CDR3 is TGTGCCAGCAGTTACTCTGAGTATAGTGAGCAGTTCTTC.

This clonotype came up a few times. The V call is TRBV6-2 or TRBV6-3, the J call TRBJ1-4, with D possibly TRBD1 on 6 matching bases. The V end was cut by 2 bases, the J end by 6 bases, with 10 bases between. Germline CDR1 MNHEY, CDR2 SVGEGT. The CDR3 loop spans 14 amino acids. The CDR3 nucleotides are TGTGCCAGCAGTTACGGGCGACAGGATGAAAAACTGTTTTTT. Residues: CASSYGRQDEKLFF.

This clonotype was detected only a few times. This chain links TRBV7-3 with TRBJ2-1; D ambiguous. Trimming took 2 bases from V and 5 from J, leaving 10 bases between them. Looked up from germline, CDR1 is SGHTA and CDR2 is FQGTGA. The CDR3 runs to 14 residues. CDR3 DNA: TGTGCCAGCAGCTTAGCTGGCTGGCACAATGAGCAGTTCTTC. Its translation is CASSLAGWHNEQFF.

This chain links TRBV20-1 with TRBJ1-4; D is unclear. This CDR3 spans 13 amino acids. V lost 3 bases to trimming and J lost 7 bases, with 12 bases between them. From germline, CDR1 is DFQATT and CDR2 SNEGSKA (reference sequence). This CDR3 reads CSASPENREKLFF. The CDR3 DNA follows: TGCAGTGCTAGTCCAGAAAACCGTGAAAAACTGTTTTTT.

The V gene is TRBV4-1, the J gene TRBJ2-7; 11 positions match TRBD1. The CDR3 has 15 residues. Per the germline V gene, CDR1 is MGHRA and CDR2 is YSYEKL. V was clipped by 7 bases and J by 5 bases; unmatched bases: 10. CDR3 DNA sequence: TGCGCCAGCACACGGACAGGGGGCCTTGGGAACGAGCAGTACTTC. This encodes CASTRTGGLGNEQYF.

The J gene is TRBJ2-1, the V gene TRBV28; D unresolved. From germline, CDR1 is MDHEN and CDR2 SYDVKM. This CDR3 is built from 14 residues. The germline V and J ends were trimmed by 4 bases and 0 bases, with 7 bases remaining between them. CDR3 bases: TGTGCCAGCAGTTGGAGAGGCTCCTACAATGAGCAGTTCTTC. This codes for CASSWRGSYNEQFF.

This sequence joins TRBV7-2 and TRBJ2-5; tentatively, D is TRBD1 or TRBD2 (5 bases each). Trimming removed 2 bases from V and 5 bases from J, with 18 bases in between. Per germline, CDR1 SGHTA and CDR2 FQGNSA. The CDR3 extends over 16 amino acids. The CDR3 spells CASSLLGTDRLETQYF. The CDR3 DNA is TGTGCCAGCAGCTTACTTGGGACCGATCGTTTGGAGACCCAGTACTTC.

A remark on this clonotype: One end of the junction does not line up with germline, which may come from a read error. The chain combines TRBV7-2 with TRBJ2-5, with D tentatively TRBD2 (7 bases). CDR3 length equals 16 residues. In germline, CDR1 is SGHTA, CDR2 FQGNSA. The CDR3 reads CATQMRGPGSKETQYF. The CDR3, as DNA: TGCGCCACCCAAATGCGGGGGCCTGGTTCCAAAGAGACCCAGTACTTC.

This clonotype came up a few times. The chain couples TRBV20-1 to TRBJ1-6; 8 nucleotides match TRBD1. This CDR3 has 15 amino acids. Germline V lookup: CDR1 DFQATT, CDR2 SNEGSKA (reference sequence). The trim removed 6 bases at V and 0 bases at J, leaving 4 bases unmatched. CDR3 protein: CSARQGSSYNSPLHF. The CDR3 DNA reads TGCAGTGCAAGACAGGGGAGCTCCTATAATTCACCCCTCCACTTT.

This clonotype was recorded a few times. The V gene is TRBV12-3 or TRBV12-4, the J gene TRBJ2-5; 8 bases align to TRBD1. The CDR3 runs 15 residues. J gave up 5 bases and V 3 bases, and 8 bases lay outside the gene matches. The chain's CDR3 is CASSLAGQVSETQYF. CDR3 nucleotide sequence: TGTGCCAGCAGTTTGGCGGGACAGGTCTCGGAGACCCAGTACTTC.

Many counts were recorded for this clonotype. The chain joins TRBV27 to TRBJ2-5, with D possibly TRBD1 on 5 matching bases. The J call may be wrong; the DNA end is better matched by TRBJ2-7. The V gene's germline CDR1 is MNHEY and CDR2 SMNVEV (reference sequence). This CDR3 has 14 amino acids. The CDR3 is CASSLGQGRDEQYF. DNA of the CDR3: TGTGCCAGCAGTTTAGGGCAGGGCCGTGACGAGCAGTACTTC.

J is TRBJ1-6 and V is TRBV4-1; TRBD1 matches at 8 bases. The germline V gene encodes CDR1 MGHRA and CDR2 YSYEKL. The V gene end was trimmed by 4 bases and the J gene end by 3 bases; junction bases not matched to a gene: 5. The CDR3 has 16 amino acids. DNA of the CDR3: TGCGCCAGCAGCCCCATCGACAGGGGCTATAATTCACCCCTCCACTTT. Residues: CASSPIDRGYNSPLHF.

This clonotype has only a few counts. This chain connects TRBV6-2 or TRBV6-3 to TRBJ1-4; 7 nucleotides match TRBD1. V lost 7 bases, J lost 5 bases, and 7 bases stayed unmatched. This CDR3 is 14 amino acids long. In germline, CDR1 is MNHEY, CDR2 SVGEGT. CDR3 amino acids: CASNPGTANEKLFF. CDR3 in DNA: TGTGCCAGCAACCCCGGGACAGCGAATGAAAAACTGTTTTTT.

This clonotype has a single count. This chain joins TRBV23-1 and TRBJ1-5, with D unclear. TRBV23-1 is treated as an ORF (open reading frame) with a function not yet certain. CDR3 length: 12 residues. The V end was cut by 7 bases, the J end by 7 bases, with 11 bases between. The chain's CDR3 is CASTEKKQPQHF. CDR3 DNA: TGCGCCAGCACCGAAAAAAAACAGCCCCAGCATTTT.

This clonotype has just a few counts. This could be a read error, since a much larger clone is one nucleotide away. This CDR3 reads CASSRGAGVLSTDTQYF. CDR3 DNA sequence: TGTGCCAGCAGCCGAGGAGCGGGAGTCCTAAGCACAGATACGCAGTATTTT. The rearrangement joins TRBV4-2 to TRBJ2-3; 8 bases map to TRBD2. The CDR3 extends over 17 amino acids. V lost 4 bases to trimming and J lost 0 bases; unmatched junction nucleotides: 9. Germline CDR1 is LGHNA and CDR2 is YNFKEQ.